This is a list of T cell receptor beta chains from one sample in a study of CXCR3-negative and CXCR3-positive naive CD8 T cells. TCRdb re-called the 5' RACE reads; every CDR3 protein appears as one record, without DNA. The sample holds 130,000 or so distinct CDR3 sequences. The material sequenced was naive CXCR3- CD8+ T cells from blood. The receptors come from a human donor in good health. Some clones in this sample may be carry-over from other donors' samples. Both conserved end residues are part of each CDR3.

J: TRBJ2-1; V: TRBV6-2/TRBV6-3; CDR3: CASSTPDRGNEQFF
J: TRBJ2-1; V: TRBV9; CDR3: CASSGWDWSEQFF
J: TRBJ1-1; V: TRBV6-5; CDR3: CASSTITGLNTEAFF
J: TRBJ2-2; V: TRBV24-1; CDR3: CATSDLGQTYGTGELFF
J: TRBJ1-1; V: TRBV28; CDR3: CASIKLGAGGTLKAFF
J: TRBJ2-3; V: TRBV15; CDR3: CATSREGSGGDTQYF
J: TRBJ1-2; V: TRBV29-1; CDR3: CSVYYPGSSGGYTF
J: TRBJ2-1; V: TRBV23-1; CDR3: CARTYRDGQFF
J: TRBJ2-2; V: TRBV4-1; CDR3: CASSQDWDSPGELFF
J: TRBJ2-5; V: TRBV20-1; CDR3: CSARSGGAAETQYF
J: TRBJ2-1; V: TRBV20-1; CDR3: CSARDPRTGGSSYNEQFF
J: TRBJ2-5; V: TRBV7-9; CDR3: CASSQNFGRSLETQYF
J: TRBJ2-3; V: TRBV12-3/TRBV12-4; CDR3: CASSLPSGGSTDTQYF
J: TRBJ1-2; V: TRBV29-1; CDR3: CSVPGPGNGYTF
J: TRBJ1-4; V: TRBV12-3/TRBV12-4; CDR3: CASSFEGNEKLFF
J: TRBJ2-7; V: TRBV28; CDR3: CASSLDTNSYEQYF
J: TRBJ2-3; V: TRBV15; CDR3: CATSRARTATDTQYF
J: TRBJ2-3; V: TRBV5-4; CDR3: CASSRGLDTQYF
J: TRBJ2-7; V: TRBV15; CDR3: CATSRDPTTSYKQYF
J: TRBJ2-7; V: TRBV28; CDR3: CASSFSGASLEAEQYF
J: TRBJ2-7; V: TRBV6-1; CDR3: CASSPRSGLVPSYEQYF
J: TRBJ2-7; V: TRBV20-1; CDR3: CSAIPRDATTFYEQYF
J: TRBJ2-7; V: TRBV27; CDR3: CASSLSRGVIYEQYF
J: TRBJ2-7; V: TRBV7-9; CDR3: CASSRSGDEQYF